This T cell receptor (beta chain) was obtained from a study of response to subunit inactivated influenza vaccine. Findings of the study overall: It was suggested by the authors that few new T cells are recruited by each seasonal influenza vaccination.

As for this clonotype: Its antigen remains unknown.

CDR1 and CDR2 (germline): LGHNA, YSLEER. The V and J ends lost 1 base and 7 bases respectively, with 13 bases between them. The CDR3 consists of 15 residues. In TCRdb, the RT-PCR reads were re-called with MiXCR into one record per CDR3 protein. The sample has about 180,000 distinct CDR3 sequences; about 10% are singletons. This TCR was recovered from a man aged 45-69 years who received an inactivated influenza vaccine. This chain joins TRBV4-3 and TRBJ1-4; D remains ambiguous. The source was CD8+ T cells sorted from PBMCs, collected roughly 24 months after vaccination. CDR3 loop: CASSQVTGIFEKLFF. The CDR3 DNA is TGCGCCAGCAGCCAAGTTACGGGGATCTTTGAAAAACTGTTTTTT.